This T cell receptor beta chain was obtained from a study of Ad26.COV2.S vaccination and SARS-CoV-2 variants. The overall study: Donor allocation was to the COV1001 Ad26.COV2.S trial arm. In the study, Ad26.COV2.S was injected intramuscularly once, or twice 56 days apart.

Treatment here: 15 to 20 received Ad26.COV2.S at low or high dose, single or two shots; about 5 received placebo; per-sample allocation not given. Repertoires come from day 63 after the first vaccine or placebo injection. Germline V CDR1 and CDR2: SGHRS, YFSETQ. The CDR3 is made up of 14 amino acids. Trimming took off 4 bases at V and 2 bases at J, with 12 bases between the two ends. Generated by immunoSEQ multiplex PCR, the TCRdb table keeps only in-frame clones and is missing some. The sample shows roughly 420,000 clones, about 91% of them seen only once. The rearrangement uses TRBV5-1 and TRBJ1-1; D gene uncertain. The sequenced sample was peripheral blood, obtained in a trial of Ad26.COV2.S vaccine versus placebo. This TCR derives from a person aged 18-60 years who received the Ad26.COV2.S COVID-19 vaccine or a placebo. CDR3 protein: CASSTRTGNTEAFF. Here the CDR3 DNA reads TGCGCCAGCAGCACCAGGACGGGAAACACTGAAGCTTTCTTT. The whole variable domain, remainder taken from reference TRBV5-1 and TRBJ1-1, is KAGVTQTPRYLIKTRGQQVTLSCSPISGHRSVSWYQQTPGQGLQFLFEYFSETQRNKGNFPGRFSGRQFSNSRSEMNVSTLELGDSALYLCASSTRTGNTEAFFGQGTRLTVV.